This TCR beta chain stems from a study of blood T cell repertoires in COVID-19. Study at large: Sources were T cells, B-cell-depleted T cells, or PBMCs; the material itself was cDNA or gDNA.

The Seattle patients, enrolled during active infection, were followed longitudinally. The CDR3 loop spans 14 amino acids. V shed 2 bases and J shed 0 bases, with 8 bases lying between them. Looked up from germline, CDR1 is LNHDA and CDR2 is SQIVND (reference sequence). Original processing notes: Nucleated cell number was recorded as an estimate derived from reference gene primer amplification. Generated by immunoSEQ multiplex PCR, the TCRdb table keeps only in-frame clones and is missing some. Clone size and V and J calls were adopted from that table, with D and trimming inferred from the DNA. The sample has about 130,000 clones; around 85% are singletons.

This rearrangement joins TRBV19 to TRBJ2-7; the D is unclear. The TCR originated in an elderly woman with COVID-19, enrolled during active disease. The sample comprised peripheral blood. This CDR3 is CASSISGSSYEQYF. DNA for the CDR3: TGTGCCAGTAGTATAAGTGGCAGCTCCTACGAGCAGTACTTC.